This T cell receptor (beta chain) originates from a study of sequential checkpoint blockade in melanoma. Study background: Arm A got nivolumab then ipilimumab; arm B the reverse, 1:1. About 88 pretreatment tumor DNA samples were TCRβ immunosequenced.

The method was immunoSEQ multiplex PCR; TCRdb's version includes in-frame clones alone and lacks a portion of them. The table includes approximately 11,000 clones, around 30% detected once. General study points: Patients with week-13 increases in T-cell fraction and clonality benefited about 30 times more often.

Regarding treatment: randomized to nivolumab then ipilimumab (arm A) or the reverse (arm B). Patients had received no earlier DNA-damaging chemotherapy. This clone was detected a few times. Its specificity is unknown. Germline V gene data show CDR1 as MNHGY and CDR2 as SAAAGT. V gave up 6 bases and J gave up 4 bases; unmatched junction bases: 5. The length of the CDR3 is 14 residues. This chain connects TRBV6-8 to TRBJ2-3, with 9 bases aligning to TRBD1. This material consisted of tumor tissue (inferred from file names), taken from a patient given nivolumab and ipilimumab in sequence. The origin of this receptor is a human donor with melanoma. This CDR3 is CASRQDRGADTQYF. CDR3 DNA: TGTGCCAGCAGACAGGACAGGGGAGCAGATACGCAGTATTTT.